Following are 13 T cell receptor beta chains from one sample sequenced in a study of beta chain features in type 1 diabetes. The antigens of these receptors remain unknown. Every bit of the isolated RNA underwent reverse transcription, so sequencing read expressed TCRB transcripts. The protocol was immunoSEQ multiplex PCR, while the TCRdb copy is restricted to in-frame clones and leaves out a portion. This table holds roughly 400,000 clones, over 9% found once. General study results and limits: Across all four CD4+ subsets, people with type 1 diabetes showed modestly shorter TCRB CDR3s.

The sample was central memory CD4+ T cells from blood. All receptors derive from a man under 40 with type 1 diabetes.

In this sample, this clone turned up many times. V is TRBV10-3 and J is TRBJ1-5; D gene uncertain. The germline CDR1 and CDR2 sequences are ENHRY and SYGVKD. This CDR3 has 15 residues. With 0 bases removed from V and 2 bases from J, the gap between germline ends came to 8 bases. CDR3 loop: CAISESRVGNQPQHF. In DNA, the CDR3 is TGTGCCATCAGTGAGTCGAGGGTAGGCAATCAGCCCCAGCATTTT.

This clone was detected a few times. The chain joins TRBV5-1 to TRBJ1-1, with a weak D call TRBD1 (5 bases). CDR1 and CDR2 from the germline V gene are SGHRS and YFSETQ. The CDR3 contains 14 residues. V was cut by 6 bases and J by 6 bases, with 18 bases left in between. The CDR3 reads CASTDPGLGAEAFF. The CDR3, as DNA: TGCGCCAGCACCGACCCGGGACTAGGGGCTGAAGCTTTCTTT.

This clone was seen more than once but under ten times. The V and J genes are TRBV5-6 and TRBJ2-7; 7 bases align to TRBD2. Trimming cost V 2 bases and J 7 bases; bases outside gene matches: 12. Germline CDR1 is SGHDT and CDR2 is YYEEEE. The CDR3 totals 15 residues. Written as DNA, the CDR3 is TGTGCCAGCAGCTTTACGGGAGGACCAGTAGGAGAGCAGTACTTC. Its translation: CASSFTGGPVGEQYF.

V is TRBV5-1 and J is TRBJ1-5; 7 nucleotides match TRBD1. CDR3 size: 15 residues. Trimming removed 4 bases from V and 3 bases from J; junction bases left unmatched: 7. Per the germline V gene, CDR1 is SGHRS and CDR2 is YFSETQ. In DNA, the CDR3 is TGCGCCAGCAGCATCTCAGGGGGGAACAATCAGCCCCAGCATTTT. This codes for CASSISGGNNQPQHF.

The table lists this clone with a few counts. The CDR3, as DNA: TGTGCCTGGAGACTGAACAGGGCGGCCACTGAAGCTTTCTTT. This translates into CAWRLNRAATEAFF. The chain carries TRBV30 and TRBJ1-1; TRBD1 is a possible D gene (6 bases). This CDR3 has 14 amino acids. Germline V lookup: CDR1 GTSNPN, CDR2 SVGIG (reference sequence). V was trimmed by 3 bases and J by 4 bases, leaving 15 bases between them.

The chain is built from TRBV7-9 and TRBJ1-4; 8 bases are a match to TRBD1. CDR3 length: 14 residues. Germline CDR1 and CDR2: SEHNR and FQNEAQ (reference sequence). Losses at the gene ends were 3 bases for V and 8 bases for J; bases not matched to a gene: 5. The CDR3 bases are TGTGCCAGCAGCTTGGGACAGGAAAGAGAAAAACTGTTTTTT. Protein sequence: CASSLGQEREKLFF.

This chain joins TRBV7-9 and TRBJ1-1; D is unclear. V dropped 4 bases and J dropped 0 bases, with 6 bases sitting between them. The CDR3 runs 13 residues. CDR1 SEHNR and CDR2 FQNEAQ come from the germline V gene (reference sequence). The chain's CDR3 is CASSYGVNTEAFF. The CDR3 nucleotides read TGTGCCAGCAGCTATGGGGTGAACACTGAAGCTTTCTTT.

Many counts were recorded for this clone. The gene calls are TRBV18 and TRBJ2-7, with D perhaps given as TRBD1 or TRBD2 (5 bases each). Germline CDR1 KGHSH, CDR2 LQKENI. This CDR3 spans 13 amino acids. Trimming stripped 8 bases from V and 7 bases from J, with 18 bases between. CDR3 sequence reads: CASLRTQEGEQYF. In DNA form, the CDR3 reads TGTGCCAGCCTGCGGACCCAAGAGGGGGAGCAGTACTTC.

V gene TRBV7-9 combines with J gene TRBJ1-2; 11 bases align to TRBD1. J gave up 7 bases and V 5 bases, and 6 bases lay outside the gene matches. CDR1 SEHNR and CDR2 FQNEAQ come from the germline V gene (reference sequence). This CDR3 spans 14 amino acids. CDR3 amino acids: CASSPQGQGVGYTF. DNA of the CDR3: TGTGCCAGCAGCCCTCAGGGACAGGGGGTTGGCTACACCTTC.

The V call is TRBV7-3, the J call TRBJ1-1; D might be TRBD1 (6 bases). Germline V CDR1 and CDR2: SGHTA, FQGTGA. This CDR3 comprises 17 residues. Trimming took 5 bases from V and 0 from J, leaving 19 bases between them. Written as DNA, the CDR3 is TGTGCCAGCAGCCCTTGGGGGGGCAGCGGGTTGAACACTGAAGCTTTCTTT. Encoded protein: CASSPWGGSGLNTEAFF.

J is TRBJ2-4 and V is TRBV5-1, with 7 bases matching TRBD1. This CDR3 has 13 amino acids. Germline V gives CDR1 SGHRS, CDR2 YFSETQ. V shed 4 bases, J shed 8 bases, and the junction held 6 bases outside the gene matches. CDR3 sequence: CASSVGQTHIQYF. The CDR3 DNA follows: TGCGCCAGCAGCGTGGGACAGACGCACATTCAGTACTTC.

The chain links TRBV5-1 to TRBJ2-3; 11 positions match TRBD2. V shed 0 bases, J shed 2 bases, and the junction held 8 bases outside the gene matches. CDR3 size: 18 residues. Germline lookup yields CDR1 SGHRS and CDR2 YFSETQ. The CDR3 region is CASSLEGASGRTTDTQYF. The CDR3 DNA reads TGCGCCAGCAGCTTGGAAGGGGCTAGCGGGAGGACCACAGATACGCAGTATTTT. The full variable domain, its missing parts supplied by reference TRBV5-1 and TRBJ2-3, is KAGVTQTPRYLIKTRGQQVTLSCSPISGHRSVSWYQQTPGQGLQFLFEYFSETQRNKGNFPGRFSGRQFSNSRSEMNVSTLELGDSALYLCASSLEGASGRTTDTQYFGPGTRLTVL.

This clone was counted only a few times. The chain combines TRBV5-1 with TRBJ1-5, with D unclear. This CDR3 contains 16 residues. Per germline, CDR1 SGHRS and CDR2 YFSETQ. The V gene lost 0 bases and the J gene lost 0 bases, with 10 bases spanning the gap. CDR3 amino acids: CASSLAGSYSNQPQHF. The DNA of the CDR3 is TGCGCCAGCAGCTTGGCAGGCAGTTATAGCAATCAGCCCCAGCATTTT.